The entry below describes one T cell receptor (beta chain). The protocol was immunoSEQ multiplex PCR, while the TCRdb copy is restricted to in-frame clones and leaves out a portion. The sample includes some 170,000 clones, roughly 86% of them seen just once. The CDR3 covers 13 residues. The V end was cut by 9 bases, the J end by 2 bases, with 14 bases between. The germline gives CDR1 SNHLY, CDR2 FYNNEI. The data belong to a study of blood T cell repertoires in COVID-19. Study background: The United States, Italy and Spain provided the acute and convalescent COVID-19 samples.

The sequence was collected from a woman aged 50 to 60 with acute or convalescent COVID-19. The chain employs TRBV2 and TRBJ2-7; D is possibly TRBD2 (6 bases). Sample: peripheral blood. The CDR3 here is CASTGLATYEQYF. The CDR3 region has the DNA TGTGCCAGTACGGGACTTGCGACCTACGAGCAGTACTTC.